In this sample, the clone carrying this T cell receptor beta chain turned up many times. What it binds is unknown. Described time point: patch test 2, 6 weeks after DPC sensitization. The treatment: therapeutic diphenylcyclopropenone sensitization with weekly scalp DPC. TCRdb fed the RACE reads into MiXCR, producing one record per CDR3 protein. Of tens of thousands of distinct CDR3 sequences in the sample, roughly a tenth are singletons; the top ten hold about 2.3%. This specimen belongs to a study of human T cells and chemical hapten exposure. Findings of the study overall: Relative to control repertoires, expanded TCRs gave rise to significantly more large CDR3 similarity clusters. TCRs whose frequency exceeded 1 in 1000 remained the same following DPC sensitization.

The CDR3 loop spans 14 amino acids. Looked up from germline, CDR1 is MDHEN and CDR2 is SYDVKM. The V end was cut by 4 bases, the J end by 5 bases, with 12 bases between. The input for sequencing was whole blood, taken in connection with sensitization to the hapten diphenylcyclopropenone (DPC). This receptor was obtained from a woman aged 25 to 39 with alopecia areata. Some clones in this sample may be carry-over from other donors' samples. This chain connects TRBV28 to TRBJ2-1; tentative D call: TRBD2 (6 bases). The CDR3 is CASSSSGPHNEQFF. CDR3 coding DNA: TGTGCCAGCAGTTCGAGCGGGCCTCACAATGAGCAGTTCTTC.